What follows are 26 T cell receptor beta chains derived from one specimen sequenced in a study of T cell responses to AZD1222 COVID-19 vaccine (dated by TCRdb to about 2021). The library was made by the immunoSEQ multiplex PCR assay. Not all clones reach the TCRdb copy of this immuneACCESS table, which keeps in-frame sequences only. Checked studies attribute under half of the gap to unresolved V genes and leave the rest unexplained. This sample gives 95,000 to 130,000 clones in total; 92% of them show up just once. The ten largest make up around 1.5% of the sample. In the paper's terms, the time point label means: about 28 days (+/-7) after the second vaccine dose. The sequenced sample was peripheral blood, obtained 28 days after the second AZD1222 dose. The receptors originated from an adult who received the AZD1222 COVID-19 vaccine.

This rearrangement joins TRBV14 to TRBJ2-7; TRBD2 matches 7 bases. V shed 4 bases and J 0 bases; nucleotides not matched to a gene: 9. In germline, CDR1 is SGHDN, CDR2 FVKESK. The CDR3 contains 16 residues. The CDR3 spells CASSPLTSAYSYEQYF. CDR3 coding DNA: TGTGCCAGCAGCCCCCTCACTAGCGCCTACTCCTACGAGCAGTACTTC. The full variable domain, rest sourced from reference TRBV14 and TRBJ2-7, is EAGVTQFPSHSVIEKGQTVTLRCDPISGHDNLYWYRRVMGKEIKFLLHFVKESKQDESGMPNNRFLAERTGGTYSTLKVQPAELEDSGVYFCASSPLTSAYSYEQYFGPGTRLTVT.

The CDR3 protein is CASSRIDRDWGTDTQYF. CDR3 DNA: TGTGCCAGCAGCCGGATCGACAGGGACTGGGGCACAGATACGCAGTATTTT. The chain employs TRBV3-1 (or the pseudogene TRBV3-2) and TRBJ2-3; weak D call: TRBD1 (7 bases). Germline CDR1 is LGHDT and CDR2 is YNNKEL (reference sequence). Trimming took off 4 bases at V and 1 base at J, with 18 bases between the two ends. This CDR3 region has 17 residues.

The V call is TRBV6-1, the J call TRBJ1-1, with D uncertain. CDR3 length equals 14 residues. Between the trimmed V and J ends, which lost 3 bases and 2 bases, there was a span of 10 bases. Germline CDR1 and CDR2: MNHNS and SASEGT. This chain's CDR3 is CASSDQLTNTEAFF. The DNA for the CDR3 is TGTGCCAGCAGTGATCAGCTGACAAACACTGAAGCTTTCTTT.

The chain combines TRBV5-1 with TRBJ1-2; D is ambiguous. The length of the CDR3 is 11 residues. Trimming took 0 bases from V and 8 from J, leaving 5 bases between them. Per germline, CDR1 SGHRS and CDR2 YFSETQ. CDR3 nucleotides: TGCGCCAGCAGCTTGGATGGCGGCTACACCTTC. Its protein is CASSLDGGYTF.

The V gene is TRBV13, the J gene TRBJ2-5, with no clear D. The CDR3 sequence is 12 residues long. Trimming stripped 1 base from V and 1 base from J, with 1 base between. From germline, CDR1 is PRHDT and CDR2 FYEKMQ (reference sequence). CDR3 sequence: CASSLAQETQYF. The CDR3 coding sequence is TGTGCCAGCAGCTTAGCCCAAGAGACCCAGTACTTC. Filled out from reference TRBV13 and TRBJ2-5, the complete variable domain reads AAGVIQSPRHLIKEKRETATLKCYPIPRHDTVYWYQQGPGQDPQFLISFYEKMQSDKGSIPDRFSAQQFSDYHSELNMSSLELGDSALYFCASSLAQETQYFGPGTRLLVL.

V is TRBV13 and J is TRBJ2-7; 8 bases fit TRBD2. Per the germline V gene, CDR1 is PRHDT and CDR2 is FYEKMQ (reference sequence). V shed 5 bases, J shed 3 bases, and the junction held 21 bases outside the gene matches. The CDR3 totals 19 residues. The CDR3 bases are TGTGCCAGCAGCCCCGGGGGGGGCAAAGAACCAAGACCCCTCTACGAGCAGTACTTC. Translated: CASSPGGGKEPRPLYEQYF.

The chain uses TRBV2 and TRBJ2-1, with D perhaps matching TRBD1 (6 bases). The CDR3 consists of 15 residues. The germline V gene has CDR1 SNHLY and CDR2 FYNNEI. V lost 2 bases and J 0 bases, leaving 8 bases between the germline ends. The CDR3 nucleotides are TGTGCCAGCAGTGAAACAGGGAGCTCCTACAATGAGCAGTTCTTC. It translates to CASSETGSSYNEQFF.

The rearrangement links TRBV11-3 to TRBJ2-1, with TRBD1 matching 10 bases. The CDR3 spans 15 residues. CDR1 is SGHNT, CDR2 YENEEA, per germline. V dropped 0 bases and J dropped 8; count of bases not matched to a gene: 4. DNA for the CDR3: TGTGCCAGCAGCTTAGACGGGACAGGGGTCGATGAGCAGTTCTTC. It yields the protein CASSLDGTGVDEQFF.

The chain couples TRBV30 to TRBJ1-5; weak D call: TRBD1 (5 bases). Trimming shortened V by 5 bases and J by 0 bases, and 14 bases separated the two germline ends. Germline CDR1 GTSNPN, CDR2 SVGIG (reference sequence). This CDR3 spans 15 amino acids. The CDR3 nucleotides read TGTGCCTGGGCTGGGGGGAAGGGTAGCAATCAGCCCCAGCATTTT. Encoded protein: CAWAGGKGSNQPQHF. The full variable domain, its missing parts supplied by reference TRBV30 and TRBJ1-5, is SQTIHQWPATLVQPVGSPLSLECTVEGTSNPNLYWYRQAAGRGLQLLFYSVGIGQISSEVPQNLSASRPQDRQFILSSKKLLLSDSGFYLCAWAGGKGSNQPQHFGDGTRLSIL.

CDR3 amino acids: CASSVLGGYNSPLHF. CDR3 DNA sequence: TGTGCCAGCAGCGTACTCGGGGGGTATAATTCACCCCTCCACTTT. The chain links TRBV28 to TRBJ1-6; D is possibly TRBD1 (5 bases). CDR3 length: 15 residues. The V gene lost 6 bases and the J gene lost 4 bases, with 13 bases spanning the gap. Germline V gives CDR1 MDHEN, CDR2 SYDVKM.

The V call is TRBV7-2, the J call TRBJ2-7; 10 nucleotides line up with TRBD1. The CDR3 covers 15 residues. J gave up 10 bases and V 5 bases, and 14 bases lay outside the gene matches. The germline V gene has CDR1 SGHTA and CDR2 FQGNSA. The CDR3 loop reads CASSPSPGQGILQYF. CDR3 nucleotide sequence: TGTGCCAGCAGCCCATCTCCGGGACAGGGGATTTTACAGTACTTC.

The chain recombines TRBV25-1 with TRBJ1-5; D possibly corresponds to TRBD1 (6 bases). V lost 6 bases to trimming and J lost 6 bases, with 21 bases between them. The CDR3 sequence is 16 residues long. The germline V gene has CDR1 MGHDK and CDR2 SYGVNS. The DNA of the CDR3 is TGTGCCAGCAGCCCCGCGACAGGTCCTGAGGGTCAGCCCCAGCATTTT. The encoded protein is CASSPATGPEGQPQHF. Using reference TRBV25-1 and TRBJ1-5 for the parts outside the CDR3, the full variable domain is EADIYQTPRYLVIGTGKKITLECSQTMGHDKMYWYQQDPGMELHLIHYSYGVNSTEKGDLSSESTVSRIRTEHFPLTLESARPSHTSQYLCASSPATGPEGQPQHFGDGTRLSIL.

This clone showed up just a few times. Additional DNA sequences in this sample encode the identical CDR3. CDR3 amino acids: CASSLAGGDEKLFF. CDR3 in DNA: TGCGCCAGCAGCTTGGCAGGGGGAGATGAAAAACTGTTTTTT. The V and J genes are TRBV5-1 and TRBJ1-4; 7 bases are shared with TRBD1. From germline, CDR1 is SGHRS and CDR2 YFSETQ. The CDR3 loop spans 14 amino acids. V gave up 0 bases and J gave up 6 bases; unmatched junction bases: 2.

The chain has TRBV28 and TRBJ2-5, with 12 bases that match TRBD2. The CDR3 sequence is 17 residues long. Losses at the gene ends were 6 bases for V and 1 base for J; bases not matched to a gene: 9. The germline CDR1 and CDR2 sequences are MDHEN and SYDVKM. CDR3 in amino acids: CASRPGTSGRLQETQYF. In DNA form, the CDR3 reads TGTGCCAGCAGACCCGGGACTAGCGGGCGTCTCCAAGAGACCCAGTACTTC. Together with reference TRBV28 and TRBJ2-5, the CDR3 gives the full variable domain: DVKVTQSSRYLVKRTGEKVFLECVQDMDHENMFWYRQDPGLGLRLIYFSYDVKMKEKGDIPEGYSVSREKKERFSLILESASTNQTSMYLCASRPGTSGRLQETQYFGPGTRLLVL.

V usage is TRBV4-1 and J usage is TRBJ1-2, with D possibly matching TRBD1 (5 bases). This CDR3 comprises 14 residues. V was clipped by 0 bases and J by 9 bases, with 14 bases between them. Germline CDR1 reads MGHRA; CDR2 reads YSYEKL. DNA of the CDR3: TGCGCCAGCAGCCAAGACCCTCGGGGGGTCAGCTACACCTTC. The encoded protein is CASSQDPRGVSYTF.

The chain recombines TRBV29-1 with TRBJ2-7, with D maybe TRBD2 (7 bases). The germline CDR1 and CDR2 sequences are SQVTM and ANQGSEA. Trimming cost V 4 bases and J 7 bases, with 17 bases left between them. The CDR3 is 13 amino acids. CDR3 sequence reads: CSVVRGGEWEQYF. The DNA for the CDR3 is TGCAGCGTTGTCAGGGGAGGGGAGTGGGAGCAGTACTTC.

About this clone itself: Its ends do not fully match the called genes, so a read error is possible. The chain joins TRBV20-1 to TRBJ1-4; no reliable D call. Germline CDR1 and CDR2: DFQATT and SNEGSKA (reference sequence). The CDR3 has 8 amino acids. The CDR3 sequence is CSAGQSDF. In nucleotides, the CDR3 is TGCAGTGCTGGCCAGTCGGATTTT.

The chain carries TRBV24-1 and TRBJ2-7; D is unresolved. The CDR3 contains 12 residues. V shed 6 bases and J shed 4 bases, with 9 bases lying between them. The V gene's germline CDR1 is KGHDR and CDR2 SFDVKD. The CDR3 loop reads CATSSETYEQYF. For the CDR3, the DNA is TGTGCCACCAGTTCGGAAACATACGAGCAGTACTTC.

The J gene is TRBJ1-6, the V gene TRBV19; no clear D gene. The ends were cut back, 6 bases at V and 3 bases at J, with 6 bases in the middle. CDR1 and CDR2 (germline): LNHDA, SQIVND (reference sequence). The CDR3 has 13 amino acids. The CDR3 coding sequence is TGTGCCAGTAGAGTCAGCTATAATTCACCCCTCCACTTT. This encodes CASRVSYNSPLHF.

This chain connects TRBV14 to TRBJ1-1; D is uncertain. With 1 base removed from V and 0 bases from J, the gap between germline ends came to 6 bases. The CDR3 has 14 residues. Germline V lookup: CDR1 SGHDN, CDR2 FVKESK. CDR3 sequence: CASSQGWVNTEAFF. The CDR3 DNA is TGTGCCAGCAGCCAAGGCTGGGTGAACACTGAAGCTTTCTTT.

This sequence joins TRBV3-1 (or the pseudogene TRBV3-2) and TRBJ1-2; 7 bases align to TRBD1. Germline CDR1 is LGHDT and CDR2 is YNNKEL (reference sequence). This CDR3 contains 15 residues. V gave up 4 bases and J gave up 10 bases; unmatched junction bases: 15. DNA of the CDR3: TGTGCCAGCAGCCCCCAGACAGGGATAGGTCGGGACTACACCTTC. Encoded protein: CASSPQTGIGRDYTF.

The chain has TRBV6-5 and TRBJ2-7, with D perhaps TRBD1 (6 bases). V gave up 7 bases and J gave up 3 bases, with 16 bases separating them. The CDR3 is 14 residues long. Looked up from germline, CDR1 is MNHEY and CDR2 is SVGAGI. The CDR3 nucleotides read TGTGCCAGCACAAATACAGGGTTAAACTACGAGCAGTACTTC. The encoded protein is CASTNTGLNYEQYF.

This chain joins TRBV28 and TRBJ1-4, with TRBD1 identical over 7 bases. CDR3 length: 15 amino acids. V lost 5 bases, J lost 6 bases, and 9 bases stayed unmatched. Germline-derived CDR1 and CDR2 are MDHEN and SYDVKM. This CDR3 reads CASSRPTGKDEKLFF. For the CDR3, the DNA is TGTGCCAGCAGTCGTCCGACAGGGAAGGATGAAAAACTGTTTTTT.

The gene calls are TRBV6-5 and TRBJ1-6; D not resolved. From germline, CDR1 is MNHEY and CDR2 SVGAGI. The V gene lost 6 bases and the J gene lost 7 bases, with 10 bases spanning the gap. The CDR3 loop spans 13 amino acids. DNA for the CDR3: TGTGCCAGCAGCTGGGAAAAGAATTCACCCCTCCACTTT. This translates into CASSWEKNSPLHF.

This clone was detected a few times. This rearrangement joins TRBV6-5 to TRBJ1-1; D remains unclear. Trimming took 8 bases from V and 4 from J, leaving 17 bases between them. Germline V lookup: CDR1 MNHEY, CDR2 SVGAGI. The CDR3 is made up of 14 amino acids. The CDR3 DNA reads TGTGCCAGCTCCCCGGGATTCGAGGGCACTGAAGCTTTCTTT. Its translation: CASSPGFEGTEAFF.

The chain links TRBV7-9 to TRBJ2-1, with TRBD2 matching 8 bases. This CDR3 is built from 14 residues. V lost 6 bases to trimming and J lost 9 bases; unmatched junction nucleotides: 10. In germline, CDR1 is SEHNR, CDR2 FQNEAQ (reference sequence). CDR3 sequence (DNA): TGTGCCAGCAGTGTAACGGGAGGGTCAGGTGAGCAGTTCTTC. As protein: CASSVTGGSGEQFF.